The next 24 T cell receptor beta chains were all read from a single sample in a study of OX40 agonist ivuxolimab in advanced cancers. Produced via immunoSEQ multiplex PCR; TCRdb's table is partial and in-frame only. The profile shows 77,000 or so clones, more than 75% of them singletons. Sequenced here: CD4+ or CD8+ T cells sorted from blood, sampled in a trial of the OX40 agonist ivuxolimab. The receptors come from an adult with an advanced solid tumor such as melanoma, head and neck, liver or kidney cancer.

This chain links TRBV27 with TRBJ1-4; D remains ambiguous. CDR3 size: 17 residues. Per the germline V gene, CDR1 is MNHEY and CDR2 is SMNVEV (reference sequence). Trimming took off 1 base at V and 0 bases at J, with 12 bases between the two ends. The CDR3 loop is CASSLFYRLATNEKLFF. CDR3 DNA sequence: TGTGCCAGCAGTTTATTCTATCGGTTAGCAACTAATGAAAAACTGTTTTTT.

The V gene is TRBV30, the J gene TRBJ1-6; D uncertain. The germline V gene has CDR1 GTSNPN and CDR2 SVGIG (reference sequence). The CDR3 runs to 14 residues. Trimming took off 4 bases at V and 8 bases at J, with 15 bases between the two ends. The CDR3 is CAWTVKVGDSPLHF. The CDR3 DNA sequence: TGTGCCTGGACCGTCAAGGTCGGCGATTCACCCCTCCACTTT.

The chain joins TRBV7-8 to TRBJ2-3, with a possible D match to TRBD2 (5 bases). With 4 bases removed from V and 4 bases from J, the gap between germline ends came to 18 bases. The length of the CDR3 is 16 residues. Germline CDR1 SGHVS, CDR2 FQNEAQ. The CDR3 region has the DNA TGTGCCAGCAGCTCACGGACTGCTACGTGGGCAGATACGCAGTATTTT. The encoded protein is CASSSRTATWADTQYF.

The chain couples TRBV27 to TRBJ1-5; D is unresolved. The CDR3 is 13 amino acids. The germline gives CDR1 MNHEY, CDR2 SMNVEV (reference sequence). V was clipped by 2 bases and J by 2 bases, with 4 bases between them. DNA for the CDR3: TGTGCCAGCAGTTTAAGGGGCAATCAGCCCCAGCATTTT. As protein: CASSLRGNQPQHF.

The chain employs TRBV9 and TRBJ1-3; no clear D. The germline V and J ends were trimmed by 3 bases and 0 bases, with 13 bases remaining between them. This CDR3 spans 16 amino acids. Germline CDR1 reads SGDLS; CDR2 reads YYNGEE. CDR3 amino acids: CASSAEGRGSGNTIYF. CDR3 DNA: TGTGCCAGCAGCGCAGAGGGTCGCGGCTCTGGAAACACCATATATTTT.

The chain couples TRBV29-1 to TRBJ1-4, with 9 nucleotides matching TRBD1. CDR1 SQVTM and CDR2 ANQGSEA come from the germline V gene. V lost 7 bases to trimming and J lost 3 bases; unmatched junction nucleotides: 3. The CDR3 extends over 13 amino acids. CDR3 amino acids: CSGQGGPNEKLFF. The CDR3 region has the DNA TGCAGCGGACAGGGGGGGCCTAATGAAAAACTGTTTTTT.

V gene TRBV6-1 combines with J gene TRBJ2-7; tentative D call: TRBD1 (6 bases). V shed 10 bases and J shed 2 bases, with 15 bases lying between them. The CDR3 runs to 13 residues. The germline V gene encodes CDR1 MNHNS and CDR2 SASEGT. CDR3 region: CATSRTAPYEQYF. The CDR3 coding sequence is TGTGCCACATCTCGGACAGCGCCCTACGAGCAGTACTTC.

The V and J genes are TRBV30 and TRBJ1-4; D unresolved. Germline V gives CDR1 GTSNPN, CDR2 SVGIG (reference sequence). The CDR3 is 13 residues long. V was shortened by 3 bases and J by 4 bases, with 9 bases between the two germline ends. The CDR3 reads CAWSRPDNEKLFF. CDR3 nucleotides: TGTGCCTGGAGCCGACCTGATAATGAAAAACTGTTTTTT.

The chain is built from TRBV27 and TRBJ1-1; maybe TRBD1 (6 bases). CDR1 is MNHEY and CDR2 is SMNVEV in the germline V gene (reference sequence). The CDR3 spans 15 residues. V lost 7 bases, J lost 4 bases, and 19 bases lay in between. The CDR3 is CASKPGGQRGTEAFF. CDR3 DNA: TGTGCCAGCAAGCCGGGGGGACAAAGAGGCACTGAAGCTTTCTTT.

The chain has TRBV5-1 and TRBJ2-3; tentatively, D is TRBD2 (6 bases). The CDR3 totals 15 residues. V was cut by 4 bases and J by 4 bases, with 16 bases left in between. Germline V lookup: CDR1 SGHRS, CDR2 YFSETQ. For the CDR3, the DNA is TGCGCCAGCAGCCCAGGACTAACATTGTCAGATACGCAGTATTTT. Its protein is CASSPGLTLSDTQYF.

The chain recombines TRBV4-1 with TRBJ2-1; 10 bases line up with TRBD2. With 4 bases clipped from V and 7 bases from J, the junction kept 22 bases outside the gene matches. From germline, CDR1 is MGHRA and CDR2 YSYEKL. CDR3 size: 20 residues. The CDR3 nucleotides read TGCGCCAGCAGCCCTAAGCGAGGAGCGGGGGGGTTCCGGGGGTTGAATGAGCAGTTCTTC. Its translation: CASSPKRGAGGFRGLNEQFF.

The chain has TRBV5-1 and TRBJ1-5; D not resolved. Between the trimmed V and J ends, which lost 0 bases and 1 base, there was a span of 8 bases. Germline V CDR1 and CDR2: SGHRS, YFSETQ. The CDR3 has 15 residues. CDR3 in DNA: TGCGCCAGCAGCTTGGATGGGGAAAGCAATCAGCCCCAGCATTTT. It specifies CASSLDGESNQPQHF.

The chain uses TRBV28 and TRBJ1-5; TRBD1 might be the D (6 bases). With 6 bases removed from V and 9 bases from J, the gap between germline ends came to 15 bases. The CDR3 extends over 13 amino acids. CDR1 is MDHEN, CDR2 SYDVKM, per germline. The CDR3 DNA sequence: TGTGCCAGCAGCGAGACAGGTTATTGGCCCCAGCATTTT. Its protein product is CASSETGYWPQHF.

CDR3 nucleotide sequence: TGTGCCAGCAGCTTAACTAGCGGTTCCACAGATACGCAGTATTTT. Translation gives CASSLTSGSTDTQYF. The genes are TRBV7-9 and TRBJ2-3, with 8 bases matching TRBD2. Germline V gene lookup returns CDR1 SEHNR and CDR2 FQNEAQ (reference sequence). The CDR3 contains 15 residues. The junction had 3 bases not matched to a gene; V was cut back by 2 bases and J by 2 bases. Using reference TRBV7-9 and TRBJ2-3 for the parts outside the CDR3, the full variable domain is DTGVSQNPRHKITKRGQNVTFRCDPISEHNRLYWYRQTLGQGPEFLTYFQNEAQLEKSRLLSDRFSAERPKGSFSTLEIQRTEQGDSAMYLCASSLTSGSTDTQYFGPGTRLTVL.

CDR3 nucleotides: TGTGCCAGCAGTTACTCACCCCCCGGGACCCCTGGGGGCTACACCTTC. Its protein product is CASSYSPPGTPGGYTF. The J gene is TRBJ1-2, the V gene TRBV6-5, with a tentative D call TRBD1 (5 bases). V lost 0 bases to trimming and J lost 8 bases, with 19 bases between them. CDR1 MNHEY and CDR2 SVGAGI come from the germline V gene. The CDR3 is 16 residues long.

The chain joins TRBV28 to TRBJ1-6; D may be TRBD1 (6 bases). Germline assignment: CDR1 MDHEN and CDR2 SYDVKM. The CDR3 is 14 amino acids. Between the trimmed V and J ends, which lost 4 bases and 6 bases, there was a span of 10 bases. The CDR3 DNA is TGTGCCAGCAGTTCAGGGGCGCTTAATTCACCCCTCCACTTT. Encoded protein: CASSSGALNSPLHF. The whole variable domain, remainder taken from reference TRBV28 and TRBJ1-6, is DVKVTQSSRYLVKRTGEKVFLECVQDMDHENMFWYRQDPGLGLRLIYFSYDVKMKEKGDIPEGYSVSREKKERFSLILESASTNQTSMYLCASSSGALNSPLHFGNGTRLTVT.

The chain combines TRBV11-2 with TRBJ1-2; TRBD1 is a possible D gene (5 bases). The length of the CDR3 is 15 residues. The germline V and J ends were trimmed by 5 bases and 5 bases, with 18 bases remaining between them. CDR1 is SGHAT and CDR2 is FQNNGV in the germline V gene. CDR3 DNA: TGTGCCAGCAGCCCAGCCGGGACCTTAAGTTATGGCTACACCTTC. Residues: CASSPAGTLSYGYTF. Full variable domain (missing parts from reference TRBV11-2 and TRBJ1-2): EAGVAQSPRYKIIEKRQSVAFWCNPISGHATLYWYQQILGQGPKLLIQFQNNGVVDDSQLPKDRFSAERLKGVDSTLKIQPAKLEDSAVYLCASSPAGTLSYGYTFGSGTRLTVV.

The rearrangement links TRBV5-6 to TRBJ1-2, with 12 bases fitting TRBD1. Per germline, CDR1 SGHDT and CDR2 YYEEEE. V dropped 4 bases and J dropped 6; count of bases not matched to a gene: 10. The CDR3 is 16 residues long. The CDR3 DNA is TGTGCCAGCAGCCCCCGGGACAGGGGGCCCCAAGATGGCTACACCTTC. Its protein product is CASSPRDRGPQDGYTF.

The CDR3 DNA sequence: TGCGCCAGCAGTGATTCAGGCCCGAACACCGGGGAGCTGTTTTTT. It is translated as CASSDSGPNTGELFF. V usage is TRBV10-1 and J usage is TRBJ2-2; no firm D call. This CDR3 comprises 15 residues. V was clipped by 3 bases and J by 0 bases, with 8 bases between them. Germline-derived CDR1 and CDR2 are WNHNN and SYGVQD (reference sequence).

V usage is TRBV27 and J usage is TRBJ2-2; 8 bases line up with TRBD1. Trimming cost V 5 bases and J 4 bases; bases outside gene matches: 6. CDR3 length equals 15 residues. The germline V gene encodes CDR1 MNHEY and CDR2 SMNVEV (reference sequence). CDR3 DNA sequence: TGTGCCAGCAGTACCCAGGGGGCTGGCACCGGGGAGCTGTTTTTT. Its translation is CASSTQGAGTGELFF.

The rearrangement links TRBV30 to TRBJ1-1; D ambiguous. V lost 3 bases and J 1 base, leaving 9 bases between the germline ends. Per germline, CDR1 GTSNPN and CDR2 SVGIG (reference sequence). The CDR3 is 13 amino acids. The CDR3 loop is CAWSKGGNTEAFF. The CDR3 region has the DNA TGTGCCTGGAGCAAGGGTGGGAACACTGAAGCTTTCTTT.

The J gene is TRBJ2-7, the V gene TRBV6-6, with D possibly called TRBD1 or TRBD2 (6 bases each). The CDR3 runs 14 residues. Per germline, CDR1 MNHNY and CDR2 SVGAGI (reference sequence). V was shortened by 7 bases and J by 0 bases, with 13 bases between the two germline ends. CDR3 region: CASTSGGRSYEQYF. CDR3 DNA sequence: TGTGCCAGCACCTCCGGGGGCCGCTCCTACGAGCAGTACTTC.

V and J are TRBV7-5 and TRBJ1-1. TRBV7-5 is recorded as a pseudogene. The CDR3 spans 17 residues. The DNA of the CDR3 is TGTGCCAGAAGCCTAATAGTCCCTGGGGGGCGCTGGACTGAAGCTTTCTTT. It is translated as CARSLIVPGGRWTEAFF.

The CDR3 sequence is CASGTGDQLYSNQPQHF. In DNA, the CDR3 is TGTGCCAGCGGGACAGGAGATCAATTGTATAGCAATCAGCCCCAGCATTTT. The chain links TRBV9 to TRBJ1-5, with 8 bases identical to TRBD1. J lost 0 bases, V lost 7 bases, and 12 bases had no gene match. Germline V CDR1 and CDR2: SGDLS, YYNGEE. This CDR3 spans 17 amino acids.